The 25 T cell receptor beta chains below all came from one sample that was sequenced in a study of cytomegalovirus exposure and HLA in healthy donors (dated by TCRdb to 2016 to 2017). Library method: the immunoSEQ multiplex PCR assay. TCRdb's version of the immuneACCESS table is confined to in-frame rearrangements and falls short of the full clone set. An unresolved V gene accounts for under half of the shortfall where checked; the remainder is of unknown origin. Present in this sample are about 360,000 clones, approximately 90% of which were seen just once. The top ten hold roughly 0.83% of the sample. Sequencing used PBMCs. The source is a woman between 18 and 30 years old in good health and CMV-seronegative.

The chain carries TRBV28 and TRBJ2-7; TRBD2 aligns across 11 bases. Germline CDR1 and CDR2: MDHEN and SYDVKM. CDR3 size: 13 residues. Losses at the gene ends were 10 bases for V and 6 bases for J; bases not matched to a gene: 8. Here the CDR3 DNA reads TGTGCCACCCGGGGGCTAGCGGGAGGCGAGCAGTACTTC. Its protein is CATRGLAGGEQYF.

Turning to this clone: A read error may account for a junction end that differs from germline. In DNA form, the CDR3 reads TGTGCCACCAGCAGAGGACGGGGGAACGCTGAAGCTTTCTTT. Amino acid sequence: CATSRGRGNAEAFF. This chain uses TRBV15 with TRBJ1-1; a weak D match, TRBD1 (5 bases). The CDR3 sequence is 14 residues long. Germline lookup yields CDR1 LNHNV and CDR2 YYDKDF (reference sequence).

The CDR3 DNA is TGCGCCAGCAGTGAGTCTGATTCCAGTTCCTACGAGCAGTACTTC. It encodes CASSESDSSSYEQYF. This chain joins TRBV10-2 and TRBJ2-7; D gene uncertain. Between the trimmed V and J ends, which lost 0 bases and 1 base, there was a span of 10 bases. CDR3 length: 15 amino acids. CDR1 is WSHSY, CDR2 SAAADI, per germline.

This rearrangement joins TRBV9 to TRBJ1-6; unclear D gene. Per germline, CDR1 SGDLS and CDR2 YYNGEE. The germline V and J ends were trimmed by 0 bases and 0 bases, with 13 bases remaining between them. This CDR3 is 18 amino acids long. The CDR3 sequence is CASSVGDLTPSYNSPLHF. CDR3 DNA: TGTGCCAGCAGCGTAGGCGATCTTACTCCCTCCTATAATTCACCCCTCCACTTT.

This rearrangement joins TRBV15 to TRBJ2-5; the D gene is possibly TRBD1 (7 bases). The CDR3 has 16 residues. CDR1 is LNHNV and CDR2 is YYDKDF in the germline V gene (reference sequence). V lost 0 bases to trimming and J lost 7 bases, with 18 bases between them. CDR3 bases: TGTGCCACCAGCAGAGACCTGACAGGGAGGATTGGGACCCAGTACTTC. This sequence encodes CATSRDLTGRIGTQYF.

The rearrangement links TRBV5-1 to TRBJ1-5; D is unclear. The CDR3 runs to 14 residues. V lost 0 bases and J lost 0, with 4 bases in between. Per germline, CDR1 SGHRS and CDR2 YFSETQ. The CDR3 loop reads CASSLDYSNQPQHF. CDR3 coding DNA: TGCGCCAGCAGCTTGGATTATAGCAATCAGCCCCAGCATTTT.

The chain combines TRBV15 with TRBJ1-2; no reliable D call. CDR3 length: 15 amino acids. From germline, CDR1 is LNHNV and CDR2 YYDKDF (reference sequence). The germline V and J ends were trimmed by 1 base and 6 bases, with 15 bases remaining between them. For the CDR3, the DNA is TGTGCCACCAGCAGAGGGGGAGGATTGGACGATGGCTACACCTTC. Translated: CATSRGGGLDDGYTF.

The chain recombines TRBV30 with TRBJ2-1; 9 bases are shared with TRBD1. Germline CDR1 and CDR2: GTSNPN and SVGIG (reference sequence). The length of the CDR3 is 13 residues. The trim removed 5 bases at V and 6 bases at J, leaving 5 bases unmatched. CDR3 sequence: CAWDRGLSNEQFF. DNA of the CDR3: TGTGCCTGGGACAGGGGGTTATCCAATGAGCAGTTCTTC.

The chain links TRBV25-1 to TRBJ1-2; D is possibly TRBD1 (5 bases). CDR3 length equals 14 residues. Germline-derived CDR1 and CDR2 are MGHDK and SYGVNS. With 3 bases removed from V and 6 bases from J, the gap between germline ends came to 14 bases. DNA of the CDR3: TGTGCCAGCAGTGATTGGGGGGTGCGAAATGGCTACACCTTC. Its protein is CASSDWGVRNGYTF.

J is TRBJ1-2 and V is TRBV30, with a possible D match to TRBD1 (5 bases). This CDR3 has 17 amino acids. Germline V gives CDR1 GTSNPN, CDR2 SVGIG (reference sequence). The ends were cut back, 1 base at V and 3 bases at J, with 21 bases in the middle. CDR3 amino acids: CAWSAVKGASGYYGYTF. The DNA of the CDR3 is TGTGCCTGGAGTGCGGTGAAAGGGGCCAGCGGGTACTATGGCTACACCTTC.

A few counts support this clone. This sequence joins TRBV6-1 and TRBJ1-5; D gene uncertain. The CDR3 totals 15 residues. Germline V lookup: CDR1 MNHNS, CDR2 SASEGT. V lost 2 bases to trimming and J lost 6 bases, with 14 bases between them. CDR3 sequence: CASSEWLLSGQPQHF. The CDR3 nucleotides read TGTGCCAGCAGTGAATGGCTCCTTAGCGGTCAGCCCCAGCATTTT.

The rearrangement uses TRBV6-5 and TRBJ2-1, with a weak D call TRBD2 (6 bases). The CDR3 is 15 residues long. CDR1 and CDR2 (germline): MNHEY, SVGAGI. The V and J ends lost 6 bases and 0 bases respectively, with 12 bases between them. The CDR3 loop reads CASRSYSGSYNEQFF. CDR3 coding DNA: TGTGCCAGCAGGAGTTATAGCGGCTCCTACAATGAGCAGTTCTTC.

The chain uses TRBV7-8 and TRBJ2-7; D may be TRBD1 (5 bases). The CDR3 totals 16 residues. Looked up from germline, CDR1 is SGHVS and CDR2 is FQNEAQ. V gave up 5 bases and J gave up 4 bases, with 21 bases separating them. This chain's CDR3 is CASSPMDTGSLYEQYF. The DNA for the CDR3 is TGTGCCAGCAGCCCCATGGACACCGGGTCCTTATACGAGCAGTACTTC. The variable domain in full, completed from reference TRBV7-8 and TRBJ2-7, reads GAGVSQSPRYKVAKRGQDVALRCDPISGHVSLFWYQQALGQGPEFLTYFQNEAQLDKSGLPSDRFFAERPEGSVSTLKIQRTQQEDSAVYLCASSPMDTGSLYEQYFGPGTRLTVT.

The rearrangement links TRBV20-1 to TRBJ1-1; D not certain. The V gene's germline CDR1 is DFQATT and CDR2 SNEGSKA (reference sequence). The CDR3 spans 11 residues. The CDR3, as DNA: TGCAGCCCAACGGTTGGCACTGAAGCTTTCTTT. It encodes CSPTVGTEAFF.

This rearrangement joins TRBV7-9 to TRBJ2-1; 11 bases map to TRBD2. In germline, CDR1 is SEHNR, CDR2 FQNEAQ (reference sequence). The CDR3 runs to 16 residues. The J segment lost 10 bases and the V segment lost 4 bases, leaving 12 bases of the junction unmatched. In DNA form, the CDR3 reads TGTGCCAGCAGCTCCACACTAGCGGGGGCTTGGGGGGAGCAGTTCTTC. Protein product: CASSSTLAGAWGEQFF.

The chain couples TRBV18 to TRBJ2-5, with 11 bases aligning to TRBD2. This CDR3 region has 15 residues. Germline V gives CDR1 KGHSH, CDR2 LQKENI. V trimming: 3 bases; J trimming: 5 bases; junction bases outside the gene matches: 5. CDR3 coding DNA: TGTGCCAGCTCACCCAGACTAGCGGGGCAGGAGACCCAGTACTTC. Its protein product is CASSPRLAGQETQYF.

The chain employs TRBV7-9 and TRBJ1-2, with TRBD1 matching over 8 bases. This CDR3 is 19 amino acids long. Trimming at V came to 3 bases and at J to 7 bases, leaving 22 bases not matched to a gene. The germline V gene encodes CDR1 SEHNR and CDR2 FQNEAQ (reference sequence). This CDR3 is CASSLPGRQGRYGRGGYTF. The CDR3 bases are TGTGCCAGCAGCTTGCCGGGGCGACAGGGGAGGTATGGACGTGGTGGCTACACCTTC.

The V and J genes are TRBV28 and TRBJ2-1; 7 nucleotides align to TRBD2. V gave up 7 bases and J gave up 9 bases; unmatched junction bases: 12. Germline CDR1 MDHEN, CDR2 SYDVKM. The CDR3 covers 14 residues. CDR3 DNA sequence: TGTGCCAGCACCCCCCCGAACGGGAGGACTGAGCAGTTCTTC. It codes for CASTPPNGRTEQFF.

The DNA for the CDR3 is TGTGCCAGCTCAAGGGACCGGGGAGGGGCAGGAAACACCATATATTTT. This codes for CASSRDRGGAGNTIYF. The chain employs TRBV2 and TRBJ1-3; the D gene is possibly TRBD1 (5 bases). The germline gives CDR1 SNHLY, CDR2 FYNNEI. The CDR3 has 16 residues. V was cut by 8 bases and J by 4 bases, with 21 bases left in between.

This chain links TRBV5-1 with TRBJ2-7; 10 bases align to TRBD2. V lost 0 bases, J lost 3 bases, and 3 bases stayed unmatched. This CDR3 spans 15 amino acids. Germline-derived CDR1 and CDR2 are SGHRS and YFSETQ. CDR3 amino acids: CASSLGPSGSYEQYF. DNA for the CDR3: TGCGCCAGCAGCTTGGGACCTAGCGGGAGCTACGAGCAGTACTTC.

Concerning this clone: Other DNA sequences within the sample encode an identical CDR3. The genes are TRBV7-9 and TRBJ2-2, with 9 bases matching TRBD2. The CDR3 has 17 residues. The V and J ends lost 1 base and 2 bases, in that order; junction bases with no gene match: 5. The V gene's germline CDR1 is SEHNR and CDR2 FQNEAQ (reference sequence). DNA for the CDR3: TGTGCCAGCAGCTTAGGCTTGACTAGCGGCAACACCGGGGAGCTGTTTTTT. Protein: CASSLGLTSGNTGELFF.

The genes are TRBV7-3 and TRBJ2-3; a possible D gene is TRBD2 (6 bases). V dropped 2 bases and J dropped 0 bases, with 9 bases sitting between them. Germline loops: CDR1 SGHTA, CDR2 FQGTGA. This CDR3 contains 15 residues. The CDR3 sequence: CASSLYGGSTDTQYF. The CDR3 DNA reads TGTGCCAGCAGCTTATACGGGGGTAGCACAGATACGCAGTATTTT. Variable domain in full (rest from reference TRBV7-3 and TRBJ2-3): GAGVSQTPSNKVTEKGKYVELRCDPISGHTALYWYRQSLGQGPEFLIYFQGTGAADDSGLPNDRFFAVRPEGSVSTLKIQRTERGDSAVYLCASSLYGGSTDTQYFGPGTRLTVL.

The rearrangement uses TRBV30 and TRBJ2-1; the match to TRBD2 covers 9 bases. The germline V gene has CDR1 GTSNPN and CDR2 SVGIG (reference sequence). V shed 4 bases and J 9 bases; nucleotides not matched to a gene: 13. The CDR3 covers 15 residues. This chain's CDR3 is CAWNSGLAGVGEQFF. The CDR3 DNA reads as TGTGCCTGGAATTCTGGATTAGCGGGAGTAGGTGAGCAGTTCTTC.

The chain combines TRBV19 with TRBJ1-1; D unclear. V lost 3 bases and J lost 5, with 13 bases in between. The CDR3 is made up of 14 amino acids. Germline CDR1 reads LNHDA; CDR2 reads SQIVND (reference sequence). The CDR3 here is CASSIDIWRTEAFF. The CDR3 nucleotides are TGTGCCAGTAGTATTGACATTTGGAGGACTGAAGCTTTCTTT.

V usage is TRBV6-5 and J usage is TRBJ1-1; weak D call: TRBD1 (5 bases). Per germline, CDR1 MNHEY and CDR2 SVGAGI. The CDR3 consists of 16 residues. Trimming shortened V by 0 bases and J by 0 bases, and 11 bases separated the two germline ends. Here the CDR3 reads CASSYSRRGLNTEAFF. The CDR3 nucleotides read TGTGCCAGCAGTTACTCGAGGCGGGGCCTGAACACTGAAGCTTTCTTT.